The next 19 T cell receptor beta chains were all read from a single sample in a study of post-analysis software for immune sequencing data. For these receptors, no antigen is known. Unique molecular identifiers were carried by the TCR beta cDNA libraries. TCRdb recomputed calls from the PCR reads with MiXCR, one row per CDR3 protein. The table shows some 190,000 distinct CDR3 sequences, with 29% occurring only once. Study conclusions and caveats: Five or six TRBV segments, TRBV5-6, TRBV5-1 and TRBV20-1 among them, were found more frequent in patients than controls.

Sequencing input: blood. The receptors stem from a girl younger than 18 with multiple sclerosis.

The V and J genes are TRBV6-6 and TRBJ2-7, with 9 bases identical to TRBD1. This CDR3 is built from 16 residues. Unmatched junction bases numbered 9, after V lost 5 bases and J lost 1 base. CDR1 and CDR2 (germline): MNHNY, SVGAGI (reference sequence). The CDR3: CASSQPGQGSSYEQYF. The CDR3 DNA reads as TGTGCCAGCAGTCAACCGGGACAGGGATCTTCCTACGAGCAGTACTTC.

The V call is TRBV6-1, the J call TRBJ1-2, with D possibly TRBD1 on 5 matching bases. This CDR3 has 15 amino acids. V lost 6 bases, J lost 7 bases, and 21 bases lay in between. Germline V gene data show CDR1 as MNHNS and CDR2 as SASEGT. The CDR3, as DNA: TGTGCCAGCAGGAAGCGAGGGGAGGACTTCCGTGGCTACACCTTC. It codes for CASRKRGEDFRGYTF.

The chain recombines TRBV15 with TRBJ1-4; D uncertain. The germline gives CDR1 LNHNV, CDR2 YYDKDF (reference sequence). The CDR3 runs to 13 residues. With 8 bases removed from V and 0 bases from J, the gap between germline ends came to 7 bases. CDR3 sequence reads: CATCKTTNEKLFF. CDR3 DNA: TGTGCCACCTGCAAAACAACTAATGAAAAACTGTTTTTT.

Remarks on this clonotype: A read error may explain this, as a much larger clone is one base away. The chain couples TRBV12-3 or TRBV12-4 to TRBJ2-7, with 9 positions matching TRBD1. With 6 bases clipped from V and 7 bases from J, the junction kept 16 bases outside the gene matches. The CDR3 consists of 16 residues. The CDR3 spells CASRNPGTGGRNEQYF. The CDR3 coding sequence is TGTGCCAGCAGAAACCCGGGAACAGGGGGCAGAAATGAGCAGTACTTC.

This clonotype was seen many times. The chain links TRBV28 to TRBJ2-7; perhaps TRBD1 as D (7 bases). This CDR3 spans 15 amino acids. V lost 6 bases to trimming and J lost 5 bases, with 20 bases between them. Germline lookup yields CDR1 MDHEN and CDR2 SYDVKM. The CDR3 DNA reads TGTGCCAGCAGCCGGCTCCAGGGGGGTGTTGACGAGCAGTACTTC. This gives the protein CASSRLQGGVDEQYF.

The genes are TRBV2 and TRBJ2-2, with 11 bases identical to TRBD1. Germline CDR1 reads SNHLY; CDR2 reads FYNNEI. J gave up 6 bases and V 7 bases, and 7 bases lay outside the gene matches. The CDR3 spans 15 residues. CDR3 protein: CASTPGQGASGELFF. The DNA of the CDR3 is TGTGCCAGCACCCCAGGACAGGGGGCGTCCGGGGAGCTGTTTTTT.

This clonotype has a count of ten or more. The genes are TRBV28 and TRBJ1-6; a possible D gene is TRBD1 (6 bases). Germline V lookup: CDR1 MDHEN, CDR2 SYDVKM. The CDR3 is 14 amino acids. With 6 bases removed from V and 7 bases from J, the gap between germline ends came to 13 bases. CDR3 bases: TGTGCCAGCAGCCTCGGACAGCCCAATTCACCCCTCCACTTT. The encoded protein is CASSLGQPNSPLHF.

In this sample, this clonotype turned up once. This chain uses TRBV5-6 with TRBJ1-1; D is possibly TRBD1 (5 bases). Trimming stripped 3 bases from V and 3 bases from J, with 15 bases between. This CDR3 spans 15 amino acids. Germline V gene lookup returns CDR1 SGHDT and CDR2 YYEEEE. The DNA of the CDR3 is TGTGCCAGCAGCTCCGCTTGGGTGGGGCACACTGAAGCTTTCTTT. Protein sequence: CASSSAWVGHTEAFF.

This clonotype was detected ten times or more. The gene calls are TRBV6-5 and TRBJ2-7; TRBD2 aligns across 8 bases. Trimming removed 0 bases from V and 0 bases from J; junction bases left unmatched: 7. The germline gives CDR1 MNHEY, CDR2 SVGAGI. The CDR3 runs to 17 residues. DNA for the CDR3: TGTGCCAGCAGTTACTCTGGGGTAGCGGGAAGCTCCTACGAGCAGTACTTC. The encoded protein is CASSYSGVAGSSYEQYF.

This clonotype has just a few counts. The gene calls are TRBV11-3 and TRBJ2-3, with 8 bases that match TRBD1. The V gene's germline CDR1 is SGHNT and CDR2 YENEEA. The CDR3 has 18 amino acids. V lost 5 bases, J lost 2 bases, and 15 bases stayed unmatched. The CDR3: CASSLPECDRGDTDTQYF. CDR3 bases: TGTGCCAGCAGCCTCCCCGAATGTGACAGGGGCGACACAGATACGCAGTATTTT.

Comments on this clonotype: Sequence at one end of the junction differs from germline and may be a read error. CDR3: CASGFVSASGVSYEQYF. The CDR3 region has the DNA TGTGCCAGCGGTTTTGTCAGCGCTAGCGGGGTTTCCTACGAGCAGTACTTC. V gene TRBV27 combines with J gene TRBJ2-7; 9 nucleotides line up with TRBD2. Germline V lookup: CDR1 MNHEY, CDR2 SMNVEV (reference sequence). The CDR3 totals 17 residues.

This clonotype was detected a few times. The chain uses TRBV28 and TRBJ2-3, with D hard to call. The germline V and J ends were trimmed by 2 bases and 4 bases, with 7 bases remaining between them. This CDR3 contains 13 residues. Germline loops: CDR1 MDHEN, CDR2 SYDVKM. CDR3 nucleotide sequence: TGTGCCAGCAGTTTACCCGCGCCAGATACGCAGTATTTT. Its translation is CASSLPAPDTQYF.

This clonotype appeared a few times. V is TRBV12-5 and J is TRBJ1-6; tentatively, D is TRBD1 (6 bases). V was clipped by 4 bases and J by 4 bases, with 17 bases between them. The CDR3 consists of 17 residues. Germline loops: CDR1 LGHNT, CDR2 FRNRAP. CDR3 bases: TGTGCTAGTGGTTCCCTCGGGACAAGTTCTTATAATTCACCCCTCCACTTT. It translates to CASGSLGTSSYNSPLHF.

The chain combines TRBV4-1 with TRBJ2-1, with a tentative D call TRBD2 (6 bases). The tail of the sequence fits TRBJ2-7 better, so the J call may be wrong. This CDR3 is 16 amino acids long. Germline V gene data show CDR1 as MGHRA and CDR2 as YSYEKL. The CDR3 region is CASSEWAGTSYNEQYF. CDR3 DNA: TGCGCCAGCAGCGAGTGGGCGGGGACCTCCTACAATGAGCAGTACTTC.

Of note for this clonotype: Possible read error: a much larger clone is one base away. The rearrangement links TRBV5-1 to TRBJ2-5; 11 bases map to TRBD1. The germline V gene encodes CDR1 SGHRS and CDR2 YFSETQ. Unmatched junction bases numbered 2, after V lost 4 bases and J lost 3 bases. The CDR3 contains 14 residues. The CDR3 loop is CASSRGQGEETQYF. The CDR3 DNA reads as TGCGCCAGCAGCCGGGGACAGGGGGAAGAGACCCAGTACTTC.

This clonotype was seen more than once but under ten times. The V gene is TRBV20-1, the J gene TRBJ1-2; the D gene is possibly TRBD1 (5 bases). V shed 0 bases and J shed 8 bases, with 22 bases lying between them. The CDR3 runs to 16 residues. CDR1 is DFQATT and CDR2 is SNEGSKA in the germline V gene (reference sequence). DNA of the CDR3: TGCAGTGCTAGAGATTCTCTCAAGGGGACGGGGAAGGGCTACACCTTC. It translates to CSARDSLKGTGKGYTF.

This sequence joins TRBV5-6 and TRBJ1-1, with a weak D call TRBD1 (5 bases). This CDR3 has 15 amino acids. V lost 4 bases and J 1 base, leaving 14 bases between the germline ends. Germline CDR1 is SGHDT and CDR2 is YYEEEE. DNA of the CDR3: TGTGCCAGCAGCCGGGGCTCCCGCGCGAACACTGAAGCTTTCTTT. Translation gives CASSRGSRANTEAFF.

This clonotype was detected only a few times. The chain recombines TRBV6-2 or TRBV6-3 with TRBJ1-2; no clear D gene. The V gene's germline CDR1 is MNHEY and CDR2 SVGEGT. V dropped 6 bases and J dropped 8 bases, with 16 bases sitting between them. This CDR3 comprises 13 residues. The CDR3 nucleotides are TGTGCCAGCAGCCCCTCGTTGGCCCAGGGCTACACCTTC. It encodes CASSPSLAQGYTF.

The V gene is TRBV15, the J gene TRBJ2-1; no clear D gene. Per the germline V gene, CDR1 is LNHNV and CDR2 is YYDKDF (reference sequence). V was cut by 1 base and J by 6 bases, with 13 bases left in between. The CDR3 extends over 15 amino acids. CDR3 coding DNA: TGTGCCACCAGCAGAGGTAGCTCTGAATCCAATGAGCAGTTCTTC. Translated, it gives CATSRGSSESNEQFF.